The 6 T cell receptor beta chains in this list originate from one sample, sequenced in a study of OX40 agonist ivuxolimab in advanced cancers. Sequenced by immunoSEQ multiplex PCR; TCRdb stores in-frame clones only, minus some. The sample has about 30,000 clones, around 82% seen once. This material consisted of CD4+ or CD8+ T cells sorted from blood, taken in a trial of the OX40 agonist ivuxolimab. The source of these receptors is an adult with an advanced solid tumor such as melanoma, head and neck, liver or kidney cancer.

The chain recombines TRBV28 with TRBJ1-1; 7 nucleotides line up with TRBD1. Germline V gives CDR1 MDHEN, CDR2 SYDVKM. The J segment lost 0 bases and the V segment lost 6 bases, leaving 10 bases of the junction unmatched. CDR3 size: 16 residues. Here the CDR3 DNA reads TGTGCCAGCAGGTCGACAGGGTCCGAAATGAACACTGAAGCTTTCTTT. It codes for CASRSTGSEMNTEAFF.

V is TRBV16 and J is TRBJ2-3; possibly TRBD2 for D (7 bases). Germline V gives CDR1 KGHSY, CDR2 FQNENV. CDR3 size: 15 residues. Trimming left V 1 base short and J 6 bases short, with 14 bases between. Here the CDR3 DNA reads TGTGCCAGCAGCCAATTGGGGGGGCCTTCTGATACGCAGTATTTT. This translates into CASSQLGGPSDTQYF.

The sample holds a few counts of this clone. The chain employs TRBV4-2 and TRBJ2-1; no definite D call. Trimming stripped 0 bases from V and 8 bases from J, with 11 bases between. Germline values: CDR1 LGHNA, CDR2 YNFKEQ. The CDR3 length is 14 residues. CDR3: CASSQDGSRDEQFF. The CDR3, as DNA: TGTGCCAGCAGCCAAGATGGGTCCCGTGATGAGCAGTTCTTC.

The chain is built from TRBV5-6 and TRBJ1-5, with D tentatively TRBD1 (5 bases). CDR1 SGHDT and CDR2 YYEEEE come from the germline V gene. V was pared by 0 bases and J by 1 base, with 8 bases between. CDR3 length equals 15 residues. The CDR3 DNA sequence: TGTGCCAGCAGCTTGGGGCAGGGAAGCAATCAGCCCCAGCATTTT. Translated, it gives CASSLGQGSNQPQHF.

The chain is built from TRBV29-1 and TRBJ2-7, with D maybe TRBD1 (5 bases). The V gene's germline CDR1 is SQVTM and CDR2 ANQGSEA. Trimming took off 3 bases at V and 6 bases at J, with 15 bases between the two ends. The CDR3 has 13 amino acids. CDR3 region: CSVEGRSESEQYF. The CDR3 coding sequence is TGCAGCGTTGAGGGGCGGTCTGAGAGCGAGCAGTACTTC.

V and J are TRBV7-9 and TRBJ2-2; D is possibly TRBD2 (5 bases). Trimming shortened V by 5 bases and J by 0 bases, and 16 bases separated the two germline ends. Germline lookup yields CDR1 SEHNR and CDR2 FQNEAQ (reference sequence). This CDR3 spans 17 amino acids. CDR3 loop: CASSQLRTVTNTGELFF. The CDR3 region has the DNA TGTGCCAGCAGCCAACTTAGGACTGTAACGAACACCGGGGAGCTGTTTTTT.